A single sample gave rise to the 23 T cell receptor beta chains below, sequenced in a study of OX40 agonist ivuxolimab in advanced cancers. Produced via immunoSEQ multiplex PCR; TCRdb's table is partial and in-frame only. Altogether 70,000 to 95,000 clones are present, 85% to 95% being singletons, with the ten largest covering 0.55% to 0.8%. The starting material was CD4+ or CD8+ T cells sorted from blood, obtained in a trial of the OX40 agonist ivuxolimab. These TCRs come from an adult with an advanced solid tumor such as melanoma, head and neck, liver or kidney cancer.

CDR3 coding DNA: TGTGCCAGCAGCTTAGCACAGAATGAAAAACTGTTTTTT. Amino acid sequence: CASSLAQNEKLFF. The rearrangement joins TRBV7-2 to TRBJ1-4; no clear D gene. V lost 0 bases to trimming and J lost 5 bases, with 4 bases between them. This CDR3 has 13 residues. Per germline, CDR1 SGHTA and CDR2 FQGNSA.

The chain has TRBV11-1 and TRBJ2-1; TRBD2 aligns across 10 bases. With 6 bases clipped from V and 4 bases from J, the junction kept 15 bases outside the gene matches. From germline, CDR1 is SGHAT and CDR2 FQDESV (reference sequence). CDR3 length equals 18 residues. The CDR3 DNA reads as TGTGCCAGCAGTCGACTAGCGGGTATTCGGCTTCGTTACAATGAGCAGTTCTTC. Encoded protein: CASSRLAGIRLRYNEQFF.

The chain employs TRBV4-1 and TRBJ2-7; the match to TRBD2 covers 12 bases. V was pared by 2 bases and J by 0 bases, with 2 bases of the junction left unmatched. Germline CDR1 MGHRA, CDR2 YSYEKL. This CDR3 is built from 16 residues. CDR3 nucleotides: TGCGCCAGCAGCCAACCGACTAGCGGGAGCTCCTACGAGCAGTACTTC. Translated, it gives CASSQPTSGSSYEQYF.

The V gene is TRBV7-2, the J gene TRBJ1-1; D not certain. V lost 5 bases, J lost 7 bases, and 17 bases lay in between. CDR3 length: 14 amino acids. From germline, CDR1 is SGHTA and CDR2 FQGNSA. CDR3 sequence reads: CASSPRRSGYEAFF. The CDR3 region has the DNA TGTGCCAGCAGCCCACGCAGGTCCGGCTATGAAGCTTTCTTT.

The rearrangement uses TRBV7-3 and TRBJ2-4, with D uncertain. CDR3 length equals 16 residues. Trimming cost V 5 bases and J 0 bases, with 14 bases left between them. The germline V gene encodes CDR1 SGHTA and CDR2 FQGTGA. The CDR3 DNA is TGTGCCAGCAGCCGAGGCGCGGAGCTAGCCAAAAACATTCAGTACTTC. Translated: CASSRGAELAKNIQYF.

V gene TRBV7-2 combines with J gene TRBJ1-2, with D perhaps TRBD1 (6 bases). CDR3 length: 13 residues. V was shortened by 5 bases and J by 4 bases, with 11 bases between the two germline ends. The germline V gene has CDR1 SGHTA and CDR2 FQGNSA. The CDR3 protein is CASSQGGFYGYTF. CDR3 in DNA: TGTGCCAGCAGCCAAGGGGGGTTCTATGGCTACACCTTC.

This chain joins TRBV6-1 and TRBJ2-3; 13 bases are a match to TRBD2. The CDR3 length is 17 residues. Looked up from germline, CDR1 is MNHNS and CDR2 is SASEGT. Germline trimming cut 4 bases from V and 6 bases from J; bases unmatched to any gene: 10. Written as DNA, the CDR3 is TGTGCCAGCAGTGCTCAAAGGACTAGCGGGAGTACCGATACGCAGTATTTT. This sequence encodes CASSAQRTSGSTDTQYF.

The chain combines TRBV27 with TRBJ2-1; 12 positions match TRBD1. The germline gives CDR1 MNHEY, CDR2 SMNVEV (reference sequence). V lost 8 bases, J lost 2 bases, and 10 bases stayed unmatched. CDR3 length: 17 residues. The DNA of the CDR3 is TGTGCCAGCGGGGACAGGGGGCTGGGGGGGACCTACAATGAGCAGTTCTTC. Translation: CASGDRGLGGTYNEQFF.

The chain uses TRBV27 and TRBJ2-1; D uncertain. Germline V gene data show CDR1 as MNHEY and CDR2 as SMNVEV (reference sequence). V gave up 5 bases and J gave up 3 bases, with 11 bases separating them. The CDR3 consists of 14 residues. Written as DNA, the CDR3 is TGTGCCAGCAGTCTAGGAGCAAACTACAATGAGCAGTTCTTC. It yields the protein CASSLGANYNEQFF.

In this sample, this clone turned up once. This sequence joins TRBV28 and TRBJ1-5; D is possibly TRBD1 (6 bases). Trimming stripped 2 bases from V and 2 bases from J, with 10 bases between. CDR3 length: 15 amino acids. The V gene's germline CDR1 is MDHEN and CDR2 SYDVKM. The CDR3 here is CASSLGGAGNQPQHF. The CDR3 DNA reads as TGTGCCAGCAGTTTAGGGGGGGCAGGCAATCAGCCCCAGCATTTT.

The chain has TRBV4-3 and TRBJ2-1; D gene unclear. Germline CDR1 reads LGHNA; CDR2 reads YSLEER. This CDR3 is 16 amino acids long. Trimming took 0 bases from V and 4 from J, leaving 13 bases between them. In DNA form, the CDR3 reads TGCGCCAGCAGCCAAGATTTTAGAGGCTTATACAATGAGCAGTTCTTC. This sequence encodes CASSQDFRGLYNEQFF.

This chain connects TRBV7-2 to TRBJ2-7, with a possible D match to TRBD1 (6 bases). Germline CDR1 and CDR2: SGHTA and FQGNSA. The CDR3 consists of 17 residues. V was shortened by 2 bases and J by 3 bases, with 20 bases between the two germline ends. In DNA, the CDR3 is TGTGCCAGCAGCTTAAGGGGGACGAGTACTGGCCGCTACGAGCAGTACTTC. The encoded protein is CASSLRGTSTGRYEQYF.

The rearrangement links TRBV6-5 to TRBJ2-7; no clear D gene. This CDR3 has 12 amino acids. The V and J ends lost 8 bases and 2 bases respectively, with 10 bases between them. CDR1 and CDR2 (germline): MNHEY, SVGAGI. The CDR3 nucleotides are TGTGCCAGCCGCGGACCCACCTACGAGCAGTACTTC. Protein: CASRGPTYEQYF.

The V gene is TRBV6-7, the J gene TRBJ1-5; D remains unclear. TRBV6-7 is flagged as an ORF with uncertain function. Trimming pared 8 bases from V and 2 bases from J, leaving 13 bases between. The CDR3 extends over 14 amino acids. CDR3 coding DNA: TGTGCCAGCGTCATTGACGAGGGCAATCAGCCCCAGCATTTT. Translation: CASVIDEGNQPQHF.

V and J are TRBV19 and TRBJ2-7; 7 bases fit TRBD1. CDR1 and CDR2 from the germline V gene are LNHDA and SQIVND (reference sequence). V shed 4 bases and J 3 bases; nucleotides not matched to a gene: 9. The CDR3 contains 15 residues. The CDR3 is CASSRRGRIGYEQYF. The CDR3 DNA follows: TGTGCCAGTAGTAGAAGGGGGCGCATCGGCTACGAGCAGTACTTC. Full variable domain (rest looked up from reference TRBV19 and TRBJ2-7): DGGITQSPKYLFRKEGQNVTLSCEQNLNHDAMYWYRQDPGQGLRLIYYSQIVNDFQKGDIAEGYSVSREKKESFPLTVTSAQKNPTAFYLCASSRRGRIGYEQYFGPGTRLTVT.

V usage is TRBV5-6 and J usage is TRBJ1-2, with D perhaps matching TRBD1 (5 bases). The germline gives CDR1 SGHDT, CDR2 YYEEEE. This CDR3 contains 15 residues. V lost 1 base, J lost 5 bases, and 15 bases lay in between. The CDR3 DNA is TGTGCCAGCAGCTTGCGCCGGGGTAGGGGTTATGGCTACACCTTC. Translation gives CASSLRRGRGYGYTF. The whole variable domain, remainder taken from reference TRBV5-6 and TRBJ1-2, is DAGVTQSPTHLIKTRGQQVTLRCSPKSGHDTVSWYQQALGQGPQFIFQYYEEEERQRGNFPDRFSGHQFPNYSSELNVNALLLGDSALYLCASSLRRGRGYGYTFGSGTRLTVV.

V usage is TRBV6-6 and J usage is TRBJ2-7, with 7 bases matching TRBD1. Germline V gene sequence: CDR1 MNHNY, CDR2 SVGAGI (reference sequence). V shed 8 bases and J 1 base; nucleotides not matched to a gene: 8. The CDR3 is 14 amino acids. The CDR3 nucleotides are TGTGCCAGCGGACGGGACAGCCAATCCTACGAGCAGTACTTC. Translated, it gives CASGRDSQSYEQYF.

This clone has just one count. The chain recombines TRBV28 with TRBJ1-1; D unresolved. The CDR3 covers 13 residues. Germline-derived CDR1 and CDR2 are MDHEN and SYDVKM. V was pared by 8 bases and J by 3 bases, with 13 bases between. The CDR3 region is CASLGLPDTEAFF. CDR3 DNA sequence: TGTGCCAGCCTAGGGCTCCCGGACACTGAAGCTTTCTTT.

The chain has TRBV2 and TRBJ2-2; D is undetermined. V lost 7 bases, J lost 4 bases, and 7 bases lay in between. The CDR3 contains 12 residues. The germline V gene encodes CDR1 SNHLY and CDR2 FYNNEI. CDR3 protein: CASTRTTGELFF. CDR3 coding DNA: TGTGCCAGCACCCGGACCACCGGGGAGCTGTTTTTT. The full variable domain, with the rest looked up from reference TRBV2 and TRBJ2-2, is EPEVTQTPSHQVTQMGQEVILRCVPISNHLYFYWYRQILGQKVEFLVSFYNNEISEKSEIFDDQFSVERPDGSNFTLKIRSTKLEDSAMYFCASTRTTGELFFGEGSRLTVL.

The chain couples TRBV2 to TRBJ2-5, with 9 bases that match TRBD1. Germline V gives CDR1 SNHLY, CDR2 FYNNEI. V lost 6 bases, J lost 4 bases, and 9 bases stayed unmatched. The CDR3 totals 15 residues. Here the CDR3 DNA reads TGTGCCAGCAGGAAAGCCGGGACAGGGTCAGAGACCCAGTACTTC. It codes for CASRKAGTGSETQYF. Combining the CDR3 with reference TRBV2 and TRBJ2-5 gives the whole variable domain EPEVTQTPSHQVTQMGQEVILRCVPISNHLYFYWYRQILGQKVEFLVSFYNNEISEKSEIFDDQFSVERPDGSNFTLKIRSTKLEDSAMYFCASRKAGTGSETQYFGPGTRLLVL.

CDR3 sequence reads: CASSRTRVGELNEKLFF. CDR3 bases: TGCGCCAGCAGCCGAACACGAGTTGGGGAGTTGAATGAAAAACTGTTTTTT. This chain links TRBV4-3 with TRBJ1-4, with D unresolved. V was trimmed by 4 bases and J by 5 bases, leaving 20 bases between them. Germline CDR1 LGHNA, CDR2 YSLEER. CDR3 length: 17 residues.

The V gene is TRBV2, the J gene TRBJ1-2; 9 bases are a match to TRBD1. Per the germline V gene, CDR1 is SNHLY and CDR2 is FYNNEI. The CDR3 has 15 amino acids. V was pared by 7 bases and J by 3 bases, with 9 bases of the junction left unmatched. The CDR3 here is CASTYRGPGDYGYTF. The CDR3 bases are TGTGCCAGCACCTACAGGGGGCCGGGAGACTATGGCTACACCTTC. Drawing the rest from reference TRBV2 and TRBJ1-2, the complete variable domain is EPEVTQTPSHQVTQMGQEVILRCVPISNHLYFYWYRQILGQKVEFLVSFYNNEISEKSEIFDDQFSVERPDGSNFTLKIRSTKLEDSAMYFCASTYRGPGDYGYTFGSGTRLTVV.

The chain joins TRBV14 to TRBJ2-5, with 8 bases aligning to TRBD2. V lost 1 base, J lost 3 bases, and 7 bases stayed unmatched. CDR1 is SGHDN and CDR2 is FVKESK in the germline V gene. The CDR3 has 16 residues. CDR3 in amino acids: CASSQGFNSGKETQYF. Here the CDR3 DNA reads TGTGCCAGCAGCCAAGGGTTCAATAGCGGGAAAGAGACCCAGTACTTC.